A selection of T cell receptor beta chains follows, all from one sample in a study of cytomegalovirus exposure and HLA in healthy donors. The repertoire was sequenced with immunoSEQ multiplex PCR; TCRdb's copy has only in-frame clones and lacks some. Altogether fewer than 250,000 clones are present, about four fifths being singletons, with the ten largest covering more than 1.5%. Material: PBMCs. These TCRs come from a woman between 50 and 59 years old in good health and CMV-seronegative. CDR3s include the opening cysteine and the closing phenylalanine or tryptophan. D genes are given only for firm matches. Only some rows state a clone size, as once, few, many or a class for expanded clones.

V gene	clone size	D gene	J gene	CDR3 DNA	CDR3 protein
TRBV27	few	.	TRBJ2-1	TGTGCCAGCAGTTTATCCCCTTACAATGAGCAGTTCTTC	CASSLSPYNEQFF
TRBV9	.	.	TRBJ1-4	TGTGCCAGCAGCGCCTCGAGCGGATTGGCAACTAATGAAAAACTGTTTTTT	CASSASSGLATNEKLFF
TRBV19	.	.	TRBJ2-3	TGTGCCAGTAGTATCCTCCCCCCGGTCGCGCAGTATTTT	CASSILPPVAQYF
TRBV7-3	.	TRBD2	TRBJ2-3	TGTGCCAGCAGCTACCGCTTGGGGGGTAGCGGGGGGGTTTCCACAGATACGCAGTATTTT	CASSYRLGGSGGVSTDTQYF
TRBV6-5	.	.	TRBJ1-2	TGTGCCAGCACCCGCCCAGCGCCTAACTATGGCTACACCTTC	CASTRPAPNYGYTF
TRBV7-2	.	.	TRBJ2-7	TGTGCCAGCAGCTTAGGGGGGCCCTACGAGCAGTACTTC	CASSLGGPYEQYF
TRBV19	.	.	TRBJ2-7	TGTGCCAGTAGTGTCGACAGGGCGGGGGAGCAGTACTTC	CASSVDRAGEQYF
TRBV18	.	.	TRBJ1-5	TGTGCCAGCTCAACAACAAGCAATCAGCCCCAGCATTTT	CASSTTSNQPQHF
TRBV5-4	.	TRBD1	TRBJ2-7	TGTGCCAGCAGCCCGGGACAGGGTATCTCCTACGAGCAGTACTTC	CASSPGQGISYEQYF
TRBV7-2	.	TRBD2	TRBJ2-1	TGTGCCAGCAGCTTAGTTTCGGGGGGGGTCTACAATGAGCAGTTCTTC	CASSLVSGGVYNEQFF
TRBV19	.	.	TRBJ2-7	TGTGCCAGTAGTAGACGACAGGCCCGGTCCTCCTACGAGCAGTACTTC	CASSRRQARSSYEQYF
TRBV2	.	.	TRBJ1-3	TGTGCCAGCAGTGGAGACAGACCCTCTGGAAACACCATATATTTT	CASSGDRPSGNTIYF
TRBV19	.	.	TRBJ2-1	TGTGCCAGTAGTGCAGATCCACCGGGACTTCCCTACAATGAGCAGTTCTTC	CASSADPPGLPYNEQFF
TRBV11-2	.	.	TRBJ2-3	TGTGCCAGCAGTTATAAATCCACAGATACGCAGTATTTT	CASSYKSTDTQYF
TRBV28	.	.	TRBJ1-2	TGTGCCAGCAGCAGGATCCTCTATGGCTACACCTTC	CASSRILYGYTF
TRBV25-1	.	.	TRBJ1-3	TGTGCCAGCAGTGTCCCGGGGAGGGGCTCTGGAAACACCATATATTTT	CASSVPGRGSGNTIYF
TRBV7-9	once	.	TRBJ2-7	TGTGCCAGCAGCTTAGTCCTAGCGACCCACGAGCAGTACTTC	CASSLVLATHEQYF
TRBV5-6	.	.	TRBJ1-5	TGTGCCCACAGGGTCAATCAGCCCCAGCATTTT	CAHRVNQPQHF
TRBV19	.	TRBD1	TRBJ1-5	TGTGCCAGTAGCCCCGGCCCAGGGGGTAATGGTCAGCCCCAGCATTTT	CASSPGPGGNGQPQHF
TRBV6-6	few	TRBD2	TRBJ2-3	TGTGCCAGCAGCCCCGGGGGTAGCGGGGGAGGAGATACGCAGTATTTT	CASSPGGSGGGDTQYF
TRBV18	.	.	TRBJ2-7	TGTGCCAGCTCACCGTCACAGACCTCCTACGAGCAGTACTTC	CASSPSQTSYEQYF
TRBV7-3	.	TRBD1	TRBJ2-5	TGTGCCAGCAGCGCACAGGGGTGGGAGACCCAGTACTTC	CASSAQGWETQYF
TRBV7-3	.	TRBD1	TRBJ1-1	TGTGCCAGCAGCTTGCAACCCCCGGGACAGGGAGAAGCTTTCTTT	CASSLQPPGQGEAFF
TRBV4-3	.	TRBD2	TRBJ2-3	TGCGCCAGCAGCCAAGAACCAATAGCGGGGGGCGTTCGTAGCACAGATACGCAGTATTTT	CASSQEPIAGGVRSTDTQYF
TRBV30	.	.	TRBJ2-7	TGTGCCTGGTGCGCCGGGGTTAGCTCCTACGAGCAGTACTTC	CAWCAGVSSYEQYF
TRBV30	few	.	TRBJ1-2	TGTGCCTGGAACCCACAGGGTGGGTTCTATGGCTACACCTTC	CAWNPQGGFYGYTF
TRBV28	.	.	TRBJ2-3	TGTGCCAGCACCGATACTCGGGCAGATACGCAGTATTTT	CASTDTRADTQYF
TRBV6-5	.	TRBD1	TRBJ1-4	TGTGCCAGCAGTTACCAACCGACAGGGTTGAATGAAAAACTGTTTTTT	CASSYQPTGLNEKLFF
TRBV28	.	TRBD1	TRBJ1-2	TGTGCCAGCACCTTAGATGGGACAGCACGAGGCTACACCTTC	CASTLDGTARGYTF
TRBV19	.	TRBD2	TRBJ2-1	TGTGCCAGTAGTCGCTGGGGGGGGAGCTACAATGAGCAGTTCTTC	CASSRWGGSYNEQFF
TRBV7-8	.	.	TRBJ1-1	TGTGCCAGCAGCCCCACAATGAACACTGAAGCTTTCTTT	CASSPTMNTEAFF
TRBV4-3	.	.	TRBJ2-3	TGCGCCAGCAGCCAAGCCGCCTGGCGGGGTTCTAGCGTCACAGATACGCAGTATTTT	CASSQAAWRGSSVTDTQYF
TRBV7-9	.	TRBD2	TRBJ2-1	TGTGCCAGCAGTGGCGGGAGTTACAATGAGCAGTTCTTC	CASSGGSYNEQFF
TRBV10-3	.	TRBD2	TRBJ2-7	TGTGCCATCAGTGCTACTAGCGGCTCCTACGAGCAGTACTTC	CAISATSGSYEQYF
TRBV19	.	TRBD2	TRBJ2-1	TGTGCCAGTACCCCCCGCCTAGCGGCATACAATGAGCAGTTCTTC	CASTPRLAAYNEQFF
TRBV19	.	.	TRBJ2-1	TGTGCCAGTAGTATAGCGGGAGCTACCTACAATGAGCAGTTCTTC	CASSIAGATYNEQFF
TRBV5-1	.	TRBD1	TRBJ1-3	TGCGCCAGCAGCCGGACAGGAGTTGAGGAGGGAAACACCATATATTTT	CASSRTGVEEGNTIYF